One and the same sample provided the 26 T cell receptor beta chains below, sequenced in a study of Graves' ophthalmopathy and Graves' hyperthyroidism. Amplified material comprised TCR beta CDR3 regions derived from RNA transcripts. The first round was an RT-PCR with HTBI primers, and the second round was a multiplex PCR. TCRdb analysed the multiplex PCR reads with MiXCR anew, one entry per CDR3 protein. The profile shows roughly 610,000 distinct CDR3 sequences, about 20% of them singletons. Sequenced material: peripheral blood. The receptors here all came from a woman younger than 30 with stable Graves' hyperthyroidism. Some clones in this sample may be carry-over from other donors' samples.

About this clonotype itself: This may arise from a read error, as a much more abundant clone is one base away. The rearrangement joins TRBV7-2 to TRBJ2-7; maybe TRBD2 (5 bases). Germline V lookup: CDR1 SGHTA, CDR2 FQGNSA. CDR3 length: 13 residues. CDR3 in amino acids: CVSGLEASYEQYF. CDR3 nucleotides: TGTGTCAGCGGCTTAGAGGCCAGCTACGAGCAGTACTTC.

This clonotype was detected many times. The chain employs TRBV12-3 or TRBV12-4 and TRBJ2-7; TRBD2 agrees at 7 bases. V lost 1 base and J lost 4; bases outside the gene matches: 7. The CDR3 runs to 15 residues. CDR3 in DNA: TGTGCCAGCAGTTTAGTTGGGGGGGTGAAGTACGAGCAGTACTTC. It is translated as CASSLVGGVKYEQYF.

The rearrangement joins TRBV3-1 to TRBJ2-7; D gene ambiguous. Trimming left V 0 bases short and J 3 bases short, with 12 bases between. The CDR3 covers 15 residues. The germline V gene encodes CDR1 LGHDT and CDR2 YNNKEL (reference sequence). CDR3 protein: CASSQDNRPLYEQYV. The CDR3 nucleotides read TGTGCCAGCAGCCAAGATAACAGACCACTCTACGAGCAGTACGTC.

The sample holds one count of this clonotype. The V gene is TRBV7-6, the J gene TRBJ2-7; 7 bases line up with TRBD1. CDR1 is SGHVS and CDR2 is FNYEAQ in the germline V gene. This CDR3 is built from 16 residues. V dropped 5 bases and J dropped 4; count of bases not matched to a gene: 14. The CDR3 protein is CASSDRLAGGSYEQYF. CDR3 nucleotide sequence: TGTGCCAGCAGCGACAGATTAGCAGGGGGTTCTTACGAGCAGTACTTC.

Only a few counts were recorded for this clonotype. The genes are TRBV4-3 and TRBJ2-7; D not certain. The germline V and J ends were trimmed by 0 bases and 0 bases, with 12 bases remaining between them. Germline loops: CDR1 LGHNA, CDR2 YSLEER. The CDR3 runs to 16 residues. The CDR3 sequence: CASSQDFSFFSYEQYF. CDR3 bases: TGCGCCAGCAGCCAAGATTTTAGTTTTTTCTCCTACGAGCAGTACTTC.

This clonotype was observed many times. The CDR3 DNA sequence: TGTGCCAGCAGTGAGTCTAGCGGCCGCCGGGGAGAGACCCAGTACTTC. It translates to CASSESSGRRGETQYF. This chain joins TRBV25-1 and TRBJ2-5, with 7 bases matching TRBD2. V gave up 3 bases and J gave up 4 bases; unmatched junction bases: 11. This CDR3 spans 16 amino acids. Germline CDR1 is MGHDK and CDR2 is SYGVNS.

This clonotype was observed many times. The chain combines TRBV7-3 with TRBJ1-1; a weak D match, TRBD1 (5 bases). The germline V gene encodes CDR1 SGHTA and CDR2 FQGTGA. The CDR3 runs to 15 residues. Trimming removed 5 bases at V and 0 bases at J, with 13 bases between. In nucleotides, the CDR3 is TGTGCCAGCAGCCTCCAGGGTGGGGTGAACACTGAAGCTTTCTTT. Translated: CASSLQGGVNTEAFF.

In this sample, this clonotype turned up many times. The chain recombines TRBV19 with TRBJ1-6; D might be TRBD1 (5 bases). The V gene's germline CDR1 is LNHDA and CDR2 SQIVND (reference sequence). This CDR3 is 14 amino acids long. Trimming removed 3 bases from V and 10 bases from J, with 13 bases in between. CDR3 DNA: TGTGCCAGTAGTATTCAGCAGGGAAGATCACCCCTCCACTTT. This translates into CASSIQQGRSPLHF.

A few counts support this clonotype. The J gene is TRBJ2-2, the V gene TRBV7-3; 7 bases line up with TRBD2. Trimming at V came to 7 bases and at J to 7 bases, leaving 9 bases not matched to a gene. This CDR3 is 14 amino acids long. Per germline, CDR1 SGHTA and CDR2 FQGTGA. Written as DNA, the CDR3 is TGTGCCAGCACCCGACTAGCTGAAGGCGGGGAGCTGTTTTTT. Translation: CASTRLAEGGELFF.

This clonotype was observed many times. The rearrangement links TRBV12-3 or TRBV12-4 to TRBJ1-1, with D unresolved. This CDR3 has 13 residues. The V end lost 3 bases, the J end lost 3 bases, and 8 bases lay between the germline ends. The CDR3 spells CASSLERYTEAFF. The DNA for the CDR3 is TGTGCCAGCAGTTTGGAGCGATACACTGAAGCTTTCTTT.

This clonotype has at least ten counts. The chain is built from TRBV12-3 or TRBV12-4 and TRBJ1-6; the D is unclear. V was pared by 3 bases and J by 7 bases, with 16 bases between. The CDR3 has 16 amino acids. The CDR3 sequence: CASSFSRAGGNSPLHF. The CDR3 nucleotides read TGTGCCAGCAGTTTCTCGAGAGCAGGTGGGAATTCACCCCTCCACTTT.

In regard to this clonotype: A single base separates this from a much larger clone, so it may be a read error. CDR3 DNA: TGTGCCAGTAGTCCGAACAGGGGTAGCCACGAGCAGTACTTC. Translating gives CASSPNRGSHEQYF. J is TRBJ2-7 and V is TRBV19; 7 bases are a match to TRBD1. CDR3 size: 14 residues. The ends lost 5 bases at V and 5 bases at J; junction bases unmatched: 9. The germline V gene has CDR1 LNHDA and CDR2 SQIVND (reference sequence).

This clonotype has a count of ten or more. The chain joins TRBV20-1 to TRBJ2-7; D ambiguous. Trimming pared 5 bases from V and 7 bases from J, leaving 15 bases between. The CDR3 consists of 12 residues. The germline V gene encodes CDR1 DFQATT and CDR2 SNEGSKA (reference sequence). CDR3 amino acids: CSAQSQAWEQYF. CDR3 DNA sequence: TGCAGTGCTCAGAGTCAGGCGTGGGAGCAGTACTTC.

This clonotype showed up many times. J is TRBJ1-3 and V is TRBV15; D not certain. V was trimmed by 0 bases and J by 0 bases, leaving 9 bases between them. This CDR3 is built from 16 residues. CDR1 and CDR2 (germline): LNHNV, YYDKDF (reference sequence). CDR3 in DNA: TGTGCCACCAGCAGAGATAGGCCTGGCTCTGGAAACACCATATATTTT. It specifies CATSRDRPGSGNTIYF.

In its sample, this clonotype was seen a few times. The rearrangement uses TRBV7-8 and TRBJ2-7, with 7 bases matching TRBD2. V lost 0 bases and J lost 4; bases outside the gene matches: 9. This CDR3 has 16 amino acids. Germline-derived CDR1 and CDR2 are SGHVS and FQNEAQ. The DNA of the CDR3 is TGTGCCAGCAGCTTAGCCGGGGCTAGCGGATTTTACGAGCAGTACTTC. Residues: CASSLAGASGFYEQYF.

The rearrangement joins TRBV3-1 to TRBJ1-6; the D is unclear. The length of the CDR3 is 14 residues. Germline-derived CDR1 and CDR2 are LGHDT and YNNKEL (reference sequence). V shed 4 bases and J shed 5 bases, with 9 bases lying between them. This CDR3 reads CASSRTANNSPLHF. The CDR3, as DNA: TGTGCCAGCAGCCGCACAGCGAATAATTCACCCCTCCACTTT. Full variable domain (remainder filled in from reference TRBV3-1 and TRBJ1-6): DTAVSQTPKYLVTQMGNDKSIKCEQNLGHDTMYWYKQDSKKFLKIMFSYNNKELIINETVPNRFSPKSPDKAHLNLHINSLELGDSAVYFCASSRTANNSPLHFGNGTRLTVT.

This clonotype occurred many times. This chain joins TRBV7-8 and TRBJ2-5; maybe TRBD2 (7 bases). This CDR3 comprises 16 residues. Trimming pared 1 base from V and 5 bases from J, leaving 17 bases between. Per the germline V gene, CDR1 is SGHVS and CDR2 is FQNEAQ. The CDR3 is CASSLGLRGPVETQYF. In nucleotides, the CDR3 is TGTGCCAGCAGCTTAGGGTTGCGGGGGCCGGTTGAGACCCAGTACTTC.

The J gene is TRBJ2-7, the V gene TRBV4-3; the match to TRBD1 covers 9 bases. The germline V gene has CDR1 LGHNA and CDR2 YSLEER. There are 15 residues in the CDR3. V lost 0 bases, J lost 2 bases, and 2 bases stayed unmatched. Here the CDR3 reads CASSQEWTGAYEQYF. DNA for the CDR3: TGCGCCAGCAGCCAAGAATGGACAGGGGCCTACGAGCAGTACTTC.

This clonotype was seen many times. Because the CDR3 is missing its conserved closing phenylalanine or tryptophan, this is likely a read error. The chain links TRBV12-3 or TRBV12-4 to TRBJ1-2; no firm D call. The CDR3 spans 13 residues. Trimming took 3 bases from V and 4 from J, leaving 9 bases between them. CDR3 protein: CASSLGSTYGYTS. In DNA form, the CDR3 reads TGTGCCAGCAGTTTGGGCAGCACCTATGGCTACACCTCC.

This chain uses TRBV5-1 with TRBJ2-5, with 14 bases matching TRBD2. CDR1 SGHRS and CDR2 YFSETQ come from the germline V gene. CDR3 length: 17 residues. J was trimmed by 2 bases and V by 4 bases; bases with no gene match: 7. CDR3 coding DNA: TGCGCCAGCAGCCGAGGACTAGCGGGAGGTGGGCAAGAGACCCAGTACTTC. This codes for CASSRGLAGGGQETQYF. Looking up the rest from reference TRBV5-1 and TRBJ2-5 gives the full variable domain: KAGVTQTPRYLIKTRGQQVTLSCSPISGHRSVSWYQQTPGQGLQFLFEYFSETQRNKGNFPGRFSGRQFSNSRSEMNVSTLELGDSALYLCASSRGLAGGGQETQYFGPGTRLLVL.

The V gene is TRBV7-2, the J gene TRBJ2-4; 11 bases map to TRBD2. Germline loops: CDR1 SGHTA, CDR2 FQGNSA. The CDR3 is 15 residues long. J lost 4 bases, V lost 1 base, and 0 bases had no gene match. The CDR3 sequence: CASSLGLAGKNIQYF. The CDR3 DNA is TGTGCCAGCAGCTTAGGACTAGCGGGGAAAAACATTCAGTACTTC.

This chain joins TRBV6-1 and TRBJ2-7; unclear D gene. CDR3 length equals 13 residues. Germline CDR1 is MNHNS and CDR2 is SASEGT. V gave up 6 bases and J gave up 2 bases, with 11 bases separating them. The CDR3 nucleotides are TGTGCCAGCAGGCCCCGCAGGACCTACGAGCAGTACTTC. Translating gives CASRPRRTYEQYF.

This clonotype was detected ten times or more. This sequence joins TRBV30 and TRBJ1-5, with a weak D call TRBD1 (5 bases). V lost 0 bases, J lost 7 bases, and 13 bases lay in between. Germline assignment: CDR1 GTSNPN and CDR2 SVGIG (reference sequence). This CDR3 is 14 amino acids long. The CDR3 DNA reads TGTGCCTGGAGTGTATCAGGGTGGGGGCAGCCCCAGCATTTT. This gives the protein CAWSVSGWGQPQHF.

The V call is TRBV6-1, the J call TRBJ2-7; D not certain. The CDR3 totals 13 residues. With 6 bases removed from V and 0 bases from J, the gap between germline ends came to 9 bases. The germline V gene has CDR1 MNHNS and CDR2 SASEGT. CDR3 protein: CASREHSSYEQYF. The DNA for the CDR3 is TGTGCCAGCAGAGAACACTCCTCCTACGAGCAGTACTTC.

The J gene is TRBJ2-5, the V gene TRBV3-1, with unresolved D. Germline CDR1 LGHDT, CDR2 YNNKEL (reference sequence). The CDR3 is made up of 15 amino acids. Trimming stripped 0 bases from V and 5 bases from J, with 13 bases between. CDR3 residues: CASSQDQIPSETQYF. For the CDR3, the DNA is TGTGCCAGCAGCCAAGATCAGATCCCCTCGGAGACCCAGTACTTC.

This clonotype is a singleton in its sample. This chain links TRBV12-3 or TRBV12-4 with TRBJ1-2, with D perhaps TRBD1 (6 bases). The V and J ends lost 5 bases and 2 bases respectively, with 15 bases between them. CDR3 size: 15 residues. The CDR3 DNA reads as TGTGCCAGCAGTCCTATAGACAGGAGAAACTATGGCTACACCTTC. Its protein product is CASSPIDRRNYGYTF.